This passage covers 9 T cell receptor beta chains from one sample sequenced in a study of a mutant IDH1 vaccine in newly diagnosed glioma. Time point of the sample: week 35, safety follow-up. Doses comprised 300 ug of mutant IDH1 20-mer peptide each, plus topical imiquimod. These TCRs are of unknown antigen specificity. Clones were sequenced by immunoSEQ multiplex PCR, and TCRdb holds only the in-frame ones, with some missing. The profile shows 26,000 or so clones, approximately 87% of them singletons. The input for sequencing was PBMCs, taken from a glioma patient whose treatment included an IDH1 peptide vaccine. The receptors stem from a man younger than 45 with glioma.

This clone occurred a few times. This chain links TRBV9 with TRBJ1-1; D may be TRBD1 (6 bases). The CDR3 spans 15 residues. The germline V and J ends were trimmed by 0 bases and 2 bases, with 11 bases remaining between them. Germline CDR1 SGDLS, CDR2 YYNGEE. CDR3 region: CASSVVSGVNTEAFF. In DNA form, the CDR3 reads TGTGCCAGCAGCGTAGTTTCAGGGGTTAACACTGAAGCTTTCTTT.

The CDR3: CASKVSSGANVLTF. The CDR3 DNA reads as TGCGCCAGCAAAGTAAGCTCTGGGGCCAACGTCCTGACTTTC. The chain recombines TRBV5-1 with TRBJ2-6; D not certain. V lost 6 bases to trimming and J lost 0 bases, with 7 bases between them. Germline V lookup: CDR1 SGHRS, CDR2 YFSETQ. The CDR3 has 14 residues.

The chain joins TRBV4-1 to TRBJ2-2; 9 bases line up with TRBD1. The trim removed 5 bases at V and 1 base at J, leaving 5 bases unmatched. The CDR3 is 16 residues long. CDR1 is MGHRA and CDR2 is YSYEKL in the germline V gene. The CDR3, as DNA: TGCGCCAGCAGCGATCGGGACAGGGTGAACACCGGGGAGCTGTTTTTT. Protein sequence: CASSDRDRVNTGELFF.

This rearrangement joins TRBV9 to TRBJ1-3, with TRBD1 identical over 7 bases. J was trimmed by 1 base and V by 0 bases; bases with no gene match: 1. The CDR3 is 15 amino acids. CDR1 and CDR2 from the germline V gene are SGDLS and YYNGEE. The CDR3 spells CASSVETGSGNTIYF. CDR3 sequence (DNA): TGTGCCAGCAGCGTAGAGACAGGGTCTGGAAACACCATATATTTT.

The V call is TRBV7-8, the J call TRBJ2-3; TRBD2 might be the D (5 bases). V was trimmed by 4 bases and J by 5 bases, leaving 13 bases between them. The V gene's germline CDR1 is SGHVS and CDR2 FQNEAQ. This CDR3 is built from 14 residues. The chain's CDR3 is CASSSNAGIDTQYF. DNA for the CDR3: TGTGCCAGCAGCTCCAATGCCGGGATAGATACGCAGTATTTT. Complete variable domain (other parts from reference TRBV7-8 and TRBJ2-3): GAGVSQSPRYKVAKRGQDVALRCDPISGHVSLFWYQQALGQGPEFLTYFQNEAQLDKSGLPSDRFFAERPEGSVSTLKIQRTQQEDSAVYLCASSSNAGIDTQYFGPGTRLTVL.

The genes are TRBV5-1 and TRBJ1-1; perhaps TRBD1 as D (6 bases). Germline lookup yields CDR1 SGHRS and CDR2 YFSETQ. Trimming pared 5 bases from V and 0 bases from J, leaving 14 bases between. The CDR3 has 15 amino acids. CDR3: CASSRYDRLNTEAFF. The CDR3 coding sequence is TGCGCCAGCAGTAGGTACGACAGGTTGAACACTGAAGCTTTCTTT.

The gene calls are TRBV4-1 and TRBJ1-5; unclear D gene. V gave up 3 bases and J gave up 3 bases, with 18 bases separating them. The CDR3 totals 17 residues. The germline V gene has CDR1 MGHRA and CDR2 YSYEKL. CDR3: CASSQARASGYNQPQHF. The CDR3 region has the DNA TGCGCCAGCAGCCAGGCCCGGGCCTCGGGGTACAATCAGCCCCAGCATTTT.

The V and J genes are TRBV5-1 and TRBJ2-2; D remains ambiguous. This CDR3 has 13 amino acids. CDR1 is SGHRS, CDR2 YFSETQ, per germline. The V end was cut by 5 bases, the J end by 1 base, with 6 bases between. The CDR3 spells CASRDGNTGELFF. The CDR3 bases are TGCGCCAGCAGGGATGGGAACACCGGGGAGCTGTTTTTT.

On this clone itself: Without the conserved terminal phenylalanine or tryptophan, this CDR3 likely stems from a read error. The limits of the CDR3 on the DNA are not certain, so only TCRdb's listed CDR3 is given. The V gene is TRBV2, the J gene TRBJ1-1; the table's D call TRBD1 went unverified against the DNA. Inclusive of both ends, the CDR3 amounts to 13 amino acids. Germline V gene lookup returns CDR1 SNHLY and CDR2 FYNNEI. This chain's CDR3 is CASSEALPGYRTV.